This note documents a single T cell receptor (beta chain) sequence. Its specificity is unknown. From germline, CDR1 is MNHEY and CDR2 SMNVEV (reference sequence). The CDR3 is made up of 15 amino acids. Trimming pared 3 bases from V and 5 bases from J, leaving 13 bases between. The data are from a study of glioma-infiltrating T cells. On the study more broadly: Glioblastomas were WHO grade IV, sampled at first diagnosis; low-grade were grade II. Overall study results and limits: Tissue and blood shared very few CDR3 sequences. Gliomas, especially low-grade, showed above-expected tissue-blood divergence; non-neoplastic patients showed below.

Using RNA template, CDR3s of TCR alpha and beta were amplified with iRepertoire arm-PCR. One-step reverse transcription and amplification started from around 100-400 ng of tissue mRNA or PBMC total RNA. TCRdb re-analysed the multiplex PCR reads in MiXCR, keeping a single row per CDR3 protein. The sample includes fewer than 500,000 distinct CDR3 sequences, 41% seen only once; the top ten take around 12%. The receptor comes from a human donor with low-grade glioma or glioblastoma, undergoing nonglioma brain surgery, or in good health (not recorded which). Material: glioma tissue, nonneoplastic brain tissue, or PBMCs (not recorded which). V gene TRBV27 combines with J gene TRBJ2-2, with D perhaps TRBD1 (5 bases). The CDR3 coding sequence is TGTGCCAGCAGTTTCCTTCTAGGGGATACCGGGGAGCTGTTTTTT. Translation gives CASSFLLGDTGELFF.